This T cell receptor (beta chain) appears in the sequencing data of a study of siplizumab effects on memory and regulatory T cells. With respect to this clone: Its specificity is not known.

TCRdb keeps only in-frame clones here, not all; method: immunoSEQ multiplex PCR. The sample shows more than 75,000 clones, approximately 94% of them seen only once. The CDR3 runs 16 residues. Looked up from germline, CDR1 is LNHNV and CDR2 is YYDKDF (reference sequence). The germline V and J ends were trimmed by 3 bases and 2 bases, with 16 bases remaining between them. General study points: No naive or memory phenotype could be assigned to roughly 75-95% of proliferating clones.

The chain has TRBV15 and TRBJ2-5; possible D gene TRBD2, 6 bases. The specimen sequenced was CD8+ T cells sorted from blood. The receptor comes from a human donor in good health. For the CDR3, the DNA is TGTGCCACCAGCAGCGCCTTAGCGGATTATCAAGAGACCCAGTACTTC. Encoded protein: CATSSALADYQETQYF. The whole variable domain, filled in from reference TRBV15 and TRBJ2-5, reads DAMVIQNPRYQVTQFGKPVTLSCSQTLNHNVMYWYQQKSSQAPKLLFHYYDKDFNNEADTPDNFQSRRPNTSFCFLDIRSPGLGDTAMYLCATSSALADYQETQYFGPGTRLLVL.